These T cell receptor beta chains were read from a single sample in a study of shared clonotypes between healthy human individuals. Only in-frame clones appear in the TCRdb table, and some are missing; sequencing was by immunoSEQ multiplex PCR. This sample yields more than 2 million clones, of which approximately 92% are seen a single time; around 1.8% belongs to the top ten. The specimen was naive CD8+ T cells from PBMCs. The origin of the receptors is a young man in good health. Some clones in this sample may be carry-over from other donors' samples. Each CDR3 is given with its conserved first and last residue. A D gene is named only where the DNA matches it firmly. Only some rows state a clone size, as once, few, many or a class for expanded clones.

- - TRBJ1-3 TRBV28 CASSFPGNTIYF TGTGCCAGCAGTTTTCCCGGAAACACCATATATTTT
- - TRBJ1-1 TRBV19 CASKSGVSLTEAFF TGTGCCAGTAAATCTGGGGTCTCGCTCACTGAAGCTTTCTTT
- - TRBJ2-1 TRBV9 CASNPSGRNEQFF TGTGCCAGCAACCCCTCGGGGCGCAATGAGCAGTTCTTC
- - TRBJ2-3 TRBV4-1 CASGLRHTDTQYF TGCGCCAGCGGCCTCCGTCACACAGATACGCAGTATTTT
- - TRBJ2-2 TRBV29-1 CSVEVGGRNTGELFF TGCAGCGTTGAAGTTGGCGGTAGGAACACCGGGGAGCTGTTTTTT
- - TRBJ2-1 TRBV20-1 CSASPPYEQFF TGCAGTGCTAGCCCCCCTTATGAGCAGTTCTTC
once TRBD1 TRBJ2-1 TRBV29-1 CSVEDSGDRASYNEQFF TGCAGCGTTGAAGACTCAGGAGACAGGGCCTCCTACAATGAGCAGTTCTTC
- - TRBJ2-1 TRBV29-1 CSGLQIEVAGTGEQFF TGCAGCGGATTACAGATCGAGGTAGCGGGTACAGGGGAGCAGTTCTTC
- TRBD2 TRBJ2-1 TRBV4-3 CASSQWGIIGLAGGHEQFF TGCGCCAGCAGCCAATGGGGGATCATTGGACTAGCGGGAGGACATGAGCAGTTCTTC
- - TRBJ2-1 TRBV18 CASSPQRSPLYNEQFF TGTGCCAGCTCCCCCCAGCGGAGCCCTCTCTACAATGAGCAGTTCTTC
- - TRBJ2-3 TRBV5-1 CASSPIFLLLNTDTQYF TGCGCCAGCAGCCCTATATTCCTACTCTTAAACACAGATACGCAGTATTTT
- TRBD1 TRBJ2-1 TRBV29-1 CSVISQGNEQFF TGCAGCGTTATTTCACAGGGGAATGAGCAGTTCTTC
once TRBD2 TRBJ2-7 TRBV27 CASSLRLAGGGYEQYF TGTGCCAGCAGTTTAAGGCTAGCGGGAGGTGGTTACGAGCAGTACTTC
- - TRBJ1-5 TRBV11-2 CASRQEAGQPQHF TGTGCCAGCAGGCAGGAGGCGGGTCAGCCCCAGCATTTT
- - TRBJ2-5 TRBV7-6 CASSKRTAQETQYF TGTGCCAGCAGCAAGAGGACAGCCCAAGAGACCCAGTACTTC
- - TRBJ2-1 TRBV7-9 CASSYQSLAHNEQFF TGTGCCAGCAGCTATCAGTCGCTAGCGCACAATGAGCAGTTCTTC
once TRBD1 TRBJ1-1 TRBV13 CASSFGTGGTEAFF TGTGCCAGCAGCTTTGGGACAGGGGGCACTGAAGCTTTCTTT
- - TRBJ2-7 TRBV4-1 CASSQGQTTYEQYF TGCGCCAGCAGCCAAGGACAGACCACCTACGAGCAGTACTTC
once - TRBJ2-1 TRBV29-1 CSVEDRAGVYNEQFF TGCAGCGTTGAAGATCGAGCAGGCGTCTACAATGAGCAGTTCTTC
- - TRBJ2-1 TRBV11-2 CASSPYRIPYNEQFF TGTGCCAGCAGCCCGTACAGGATCCCCTACAATGAGCAGTTCTTC
- - TRBJ2-7 TRBV21-1 CASSKVLRRRLYEQYF TGTGCCAGCAGCAAAGTTCTTCGGAGGAGGTTGTACGAGCAGTACTTC
- - TRBJ2-2 TRBV9 CASRRSGELFF TGTGCCAGCAGAAGGAGCGGGGAGCTGTTTTTT
- - TRBJ2-7 TRBV11-2 CASYGDSYEQYF TGTGCCAGCTACGGGGATTCCTACGAGCAGTACTTC
- - TRBJ1-1 TRBV5-1 CASSLGPLRGENTEAFF TGCGCCAGCAGCTTGGGGCCTCTTCGCGGGGAGAACACTGAAGCTTTCTTT
- TRBD1 TRBJ1-4 TRBV7-9 CASSLGWQGAEEKLFF TGTGCCAGCAGCTTAGGGTGGCAGGGGGCAGAAGAAAAACTGTTTTTT
- - TRBJ2-7 TRBV28 CASSDPGTLGYF TGTGCCAGCAGTGATCCCGGGACCTTGGGGTACTTC
few TRBD1 TRBJ1-1 TRBV10-2 CASMVTGTGTEAFF TGCGCCAGCATGGTGACAGGGACTGGCACTGAAGCTTTCTTT
- - TRBJ2-7 TRBV9 CASSVATGSKNF -
- - TRBJ2-1 TRBV6-6 CASSYSERGPYNEQFF TGTGCCAGCAGTTACTCCGAACGAGGCCCTTACAATGAGCAGTTCTTC
- TRBD2 TRBJ2-2 TRBV28 CASSFFPSASGREVGELFF TGTGCCAGCAGTTTCTTCCCCTCGGCTAGCGGGAGAGAGGTCGGGGAGCTGTTTTTT
- - TRBJ2-2 TRBV6-5 CASSFDGRNTGELFF TGTGCCAGCAGTTTTGACGGGAGGAACACCGGGGAGCTGTTTTTT
- - TRBJ1-2 TRBV25-1 CASSGLGPGKSTNYGYTF TGTGCCAGCAGTGGATTGGGGCCAGGGAAGTCTACTAACTATGGCTACACCTTC
- - TRBJ2-6 TRBV27 CASSSGGAGANVLTF TGTGCCAGCAGTTCTGGGGGTGCTGGGGCCAACGTCCTGACTTTC
- - TRBJ2-7 TRBV11-2 CASSFSWRETDVLYEQYF TGTGCCAGCAGCTTTAGTTGGCGCGAGACCGACGTTTTGTACGAGCAGTACTTC
- - TRBJ2-1 TRBV19 CASSIQLYYNEQFF TGTGCCAGTAGTATACAACTCTATTACAATGAGCAGTTCTTC
few - TRBJ1-5 TRBV27 CASSLFSGGISNQPQHF TGTGCCAGCAGTTTGTTTAGCGGCGGCATTAGCAATCAGCCCCAGCATTTT
- - TRBJ1-3 TRBV2 CASSEAGVGNIKDTIYF TGTGCCAGCAGTGAAGCTGGAGTAGGGAATATTAAGGACACCATATATTTT
- TRBD2 TRBJ2-1 TRBV9 CASSVARTSGSGYNEQFF TGTGCCAGCAGCGTAGCTAGGACTAGCGGGAGCGGCTACAATGAGCAGTTCTTC
- - TRBJ2-7 TRBV9 CASSGTPNYEQYF TGTGCCAGCAGTGGGACACCAAACTACGAGCAGTACTTC
- TRBD1 TRBJ2-5 TRBV7-8 CASSTRDRGWSLETQYF TGTGCCAGCAGCACCCGGGACAGGGGCTGGTCACTAGAGACCCAGTACTTC
- - TRBJ1-1 TRBV28 CASSLVYSMNTEAFF TGTGCCAGCAGTTTAGTATACAGCATGAACACTGAAGCTTTCTTT
- - TRBJ1-1 TRBV2 CASRDRGGSEAFF TGTGCCAGCAGAGACCGGGGGGGATCTGAAGCTTTCTTT
- - TRBJ2-1 TRBV29-1 CSVEGLPFSYNEQFF TGCAGCGTTGAGGGGCTACCGTTTTCCTACAATGAGCAGTTCTTC
- - TRBJ1-1 TRBV5-4 CASSTGLGSMSTEAFF TGTGCCAGCAGCACGGGCCTGGGCAGTATGAGCACTGAAGCTTTCTTT
- TRBD1 TRBJ1-4 TRBV5-8 CASSSGPGQGARAAEKLFF TGTGCCAGCAGCTCAGGTCCGGGACAGGGGGCGCGAGCGGCCGAAAAACTGTTTTTT
- - TRBJ1-1 TRBV29-1 CSGGGANTEAFF TGCAGCGGTGGAGGGGCGAACACTGAAGCTTTCTTT
- TRBD1 TRBJ2-1 TRBV4-1 CASSQARDRGRNEQFF TGCGCCAGCAGCCAAGCCCGGGACAGGGGTCGGAATGAGCAGTTCTTC
- TRBD2 TRBJ2-2 TRBV7-6 CASSSLAGVGTGELFF TGTGCCAGCAGCTCCCTAGCGGGAGTGGGTACCGGGGAGCTGTTTTTT
- - TRBJ1-3 TRBV7-9 CASSLKGGGNTIYF TGTGCCAGCAGCTTAAAGGGGGGAGGAAACACCATATATTTT
- TRBD2 TRBJ2-1 TRBV11-3 CASSPRLAGPDEQFF TGTGCCAGCAGCCCCCGGCTAGCGGGCCCCGATGAGCAGTTCTTC